Below are 8 T cell receptor beta chains sequenced from a single sample in a study of radiation and T cells in renal cell carcinoma (TCRdb year 2020). The library relied on the immunoSEQ multiplex PCR assay. TCRdb mirrors the immuneACCESS table, restricted to in-frame sequences. Some clones are absent from its copies; in checked studies, under half trace to an unresolved V gene, and the reason for the others is unknown. The sample records about 130,000 clones, approximately 75% of which are singletons. Of the sample, around 2% falls within the top ten clones. Per the publication, the time point label means: blood 2 weeks post-SBRT. The treatment or condition label for this specimen denotes: 15 Gy SBRT to primary tumor, nephrectomy 4 weeks later. The specimen was blood, collected from a patient whose treatment included radiotherapy and nephrectomy. The receptor source for this set is a woman aged 60-70 years with renal cell carcinoma.

In the case of this clone: The junction departs from germline at one end; a sequencing error may be responsible. The chain is built from TRBV7-7 and TRBJ2-7; tentative D call: TRBD2 (5 bases). This CDR3 is 13 amino acids long. Looked up from germline, CDR1 is SSHAT and CDR2 is FNYEAQ (reference sequence). The CDR3 sequence is CASSLALRYEQYF. The DNA for the CDR3 is TGTGCTAGCAGCTTAGCGTTACGGTACGAGCAGTACTTC.

This chain links TRBV27 with TRBJ2-1; tentatively, D is TRBD2 (5 bases). Germline V gene data show CDR1 as MNHEY and CDR2 as SMNVEV (reference sequence). The CDR3 sequence is 16 residues long. V was cut by 6 bases and J by 4 bases, with 19 bases left in between. The CDR3 DNA reads as TGTGCCAGCAGCCACGGGCCTGGGAGAGGGTACAATGAGCAGTTCTTC. This sequence encodes CASSHGPGRGYNEQFF.

Only a few counts were recorded for this clone. This chain joins TRBV6-6 and TRBJ1-6, with D unclear. Germline lookup yields CDR1 MNHNY and CDR2 SVGAGI (reference sequence). Trimming took off 6 bases at V and 6 bases at J, with 12 bases between the two ends. This CDR3 spans 14 amino acids. The CDR3: CASRTAFPNSPLHF. DNA for the CDR3: TGTGCCAGCAGAACAGCGTTCCCTAATTCACCCCTCCACTTT.

The rearrangement uses TRBV4-1 and TRBJ2-4; D uncertain. Trimming left V 8 bases short and J 0 bases short, with 20 bases between. The CDR3 runs to 17 residues. Germline V gene lookup returns CDR1 MGHRA and CDR2 YSYEKL. CDR3 bases: TGCGCCAGCTCCCCTTCGCCTTTGATGGGAGCCAAAAACATTCAGTACTTC. It is translated as CASSPSPLMGAKNIQYF.

The V gene is TRBV21-1, the J gene TRBJ1-5. TRBV21-1 constitutes a pseudogene. The CDR3 totals 18 residues. As DNA, the CDR3 is TGTGCCAGTACGATAATAAGGGGGGACTGTTCTAGCAATCAGCCCCAGCATTTT. The encoded protein is CASTIIRGDCSSNQPQHF.

The chain couples TRBV6-5 to TRBJ2-1, with D unresolved. The ends were cut back, 0 bases at V and 7 bases at J, with 7 bases in the middle. This CDR3 contains 13 residues. Per germline, CDR1 MNHEY and CDR2 SVGAGI. The CDR3: CASSYSTLNEQFF. As DNA, the CDR3 is TGTGCCAGCAGTTACTCGACTTTAAATGAGCAGTTCTTC.

CDR3 amino acids: CASSRRLAGGRNNEQFF. DNA for the CDR3: TGTGCCAGCAGCAGAAGACTAGCGGGGGGGCGCAACAATGAGCAGTTCTTC. V is TRBV5-6 and J is TRBJ2-1; 14 bases map to TRBD2. CDR1 SGHDT and CDR2 YYEEEE come from the germline V gene. This CDR3 comprises 17 residues. Unmatched junction bases numbered 8, after V lost 4 bases and J lost 5 bases.

J is TRBJ1-2 and V is TRBV6-1; D gene unclear. Trimming left V 3 bases short and J 2 bases short, with 4 bases between. Germline CDR1 reads MNHNS; CDR2 reads SASEGT. The CDR3 has 12 residues. Here the CDR3 reads CASSDGNYGYTF. Here the CDR3 DNA reads TGTGCCAGCAGTGACGGGAACTATGGCTACACCTTC.